This T cell receptor (beta chain) was observed in a study of technical replicates of blood from four donors. The assay was immunoSEQ multiplex PCR, and TCRdb's table has in-frame clones only and misses some. This sample carries some 82,000 clones, around 94% of them seen once, and the ten largest clones take about 0.4%. This clone was recorded only once. Germline assignment: CDR1 MNHEY and CDR2 SMNVEV (reference sequence). This CDR3 contains 15 residues. V lost 9 bases and J lost 0, with 17 bases in between. The sequenced material came from T cells isolated from PBMCs. The chain uses TRBV27 and TRBJ1-1, with no clear D. The TCR was taken from a human donor in good health. As DNA, the CDR3 is TGTGCCAGGACACAGATGTGTGGGCTGAACACTGAAGCTTTCTTT. Residues: CARTQMCGLNTEAFF.